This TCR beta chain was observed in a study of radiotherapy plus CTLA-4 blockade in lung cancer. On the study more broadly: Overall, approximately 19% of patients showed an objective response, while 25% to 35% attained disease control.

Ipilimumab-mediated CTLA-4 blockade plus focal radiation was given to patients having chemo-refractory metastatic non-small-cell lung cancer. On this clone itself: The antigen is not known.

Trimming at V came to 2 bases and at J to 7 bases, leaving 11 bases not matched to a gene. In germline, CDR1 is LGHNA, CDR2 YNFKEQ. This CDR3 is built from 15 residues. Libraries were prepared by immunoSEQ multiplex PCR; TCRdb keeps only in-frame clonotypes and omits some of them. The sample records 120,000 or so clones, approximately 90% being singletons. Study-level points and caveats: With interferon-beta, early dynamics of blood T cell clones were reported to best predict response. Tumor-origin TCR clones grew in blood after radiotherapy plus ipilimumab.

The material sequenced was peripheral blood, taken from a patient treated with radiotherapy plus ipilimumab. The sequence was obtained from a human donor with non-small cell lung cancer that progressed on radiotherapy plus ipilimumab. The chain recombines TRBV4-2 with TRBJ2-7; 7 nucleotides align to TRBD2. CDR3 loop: CASSQSGTGGGEQYF. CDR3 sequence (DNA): TGTGCCAGCAGCCAAAGTGGGACGGGAGGTGGTGAGCAGTACTTC.